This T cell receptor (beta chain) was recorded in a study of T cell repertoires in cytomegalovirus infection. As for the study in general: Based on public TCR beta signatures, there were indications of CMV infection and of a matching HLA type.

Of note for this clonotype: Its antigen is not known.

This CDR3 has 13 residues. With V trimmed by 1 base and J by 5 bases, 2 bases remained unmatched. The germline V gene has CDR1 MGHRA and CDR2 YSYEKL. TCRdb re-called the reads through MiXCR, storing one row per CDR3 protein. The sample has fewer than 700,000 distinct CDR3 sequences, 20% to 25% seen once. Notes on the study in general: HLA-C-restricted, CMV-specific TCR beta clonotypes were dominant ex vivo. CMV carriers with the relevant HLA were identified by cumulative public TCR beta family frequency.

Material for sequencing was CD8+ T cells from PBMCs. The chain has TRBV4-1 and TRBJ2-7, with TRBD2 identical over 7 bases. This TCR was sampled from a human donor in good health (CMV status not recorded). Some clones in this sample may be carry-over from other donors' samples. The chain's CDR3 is CASSQVGGDEQYV. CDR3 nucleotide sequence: TGCGCCAGCAGCCAAGTGGGGGGGGACGAGCAGTACGTC.